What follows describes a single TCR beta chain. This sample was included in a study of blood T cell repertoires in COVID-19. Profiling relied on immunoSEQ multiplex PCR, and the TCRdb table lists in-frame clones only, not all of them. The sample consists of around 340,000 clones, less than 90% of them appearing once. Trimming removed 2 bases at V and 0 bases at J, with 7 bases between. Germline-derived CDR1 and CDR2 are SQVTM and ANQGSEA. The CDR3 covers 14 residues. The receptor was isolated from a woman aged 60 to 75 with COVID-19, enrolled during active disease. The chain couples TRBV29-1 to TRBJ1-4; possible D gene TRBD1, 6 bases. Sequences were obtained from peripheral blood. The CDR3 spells CSVERQATNEKLFF. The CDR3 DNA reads TGCAGCGTTGAAAGACAGGCAACTAATGAAAAACTGTTTTTT.